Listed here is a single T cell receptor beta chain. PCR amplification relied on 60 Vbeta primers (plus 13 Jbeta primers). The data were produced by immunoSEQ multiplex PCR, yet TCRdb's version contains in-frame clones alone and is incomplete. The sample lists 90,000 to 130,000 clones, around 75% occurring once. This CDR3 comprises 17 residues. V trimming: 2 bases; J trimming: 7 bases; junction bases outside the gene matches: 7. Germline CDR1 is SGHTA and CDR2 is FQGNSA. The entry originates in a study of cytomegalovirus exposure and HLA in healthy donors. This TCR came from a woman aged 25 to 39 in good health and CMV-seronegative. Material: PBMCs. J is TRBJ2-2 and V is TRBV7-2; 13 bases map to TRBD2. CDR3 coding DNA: TGTGCCAGCAGCTTACCGGGACTAGCGGGATCGGTCGGGGAGCTGTTTTTT. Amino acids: CASSLPGLAGSVGELFF.